The sequence of this T cell receptor (beta chain) was determined in a study of cytomegalovirus exposure and HLA in healthy donors. At the level of the study: Early released data had 80 million or so unique TCRs, all coming from HLA-typed donors. Study results and limitations: TCR beta V- and J-gene trimming, according to a later analysis, was linked to a missense DCLRE1C variant. In a later analysis, most CMV-associated TCR beta chains appeared HLA-restricted.

PCR was performed using 60 Vbeta and 13 Jbeta primers. Assay: immunoSEQ multiplex PCR; the TCRdb copy retains only in-frame clones and omits some. This table has about 190,000 clones, about 69% appearing once. The count of this clone is one. Its target is not known. From germline, CDR1 is KGHSH and CDR2 LQKENI. J was trimmed by 5 bases and V by 2 bases; bases with no gene match: 5. This CDR3 region has 14 residues. V is TRBV18 and J is TRBJ2-7, with 8 bases aligning to TRBD1. The specimen was PBMCs. The TCR originated in a man aged 25-45 years in good health and CMV-seropositive. CDR3 region: CASSPRQGINEQYF. Written as DNA, the CDR3 is TGTGCCAGCTCACCAAGACAGGGGATCAACGAGCAGTACTTC.